This T cell receptor beta chain is from a study of OX40 agonist ivuxolimab in advanced cancers. Notes on the research overall: Ivuxolimab was an agonistic, fully human IgG2 monoclonal antibody directed against OX40 (CD134), a costimulatory receptor. Intravenous ivuxolimab was administered to patients every 2 weeks at six dose levels: 0.01, 0.1, 0.3, 1.5, 3 and 10 mg/kg. Among the roughly 50 dose-escalation patients, 19 had hepatocellular carcinoma, approximately 15 melanoma, 9 renal cell carcinoma and 9 head and neck cancer. A male proportion of 70% to 90% and a mean age of around 60 years, ranging from about 20 to 85, were recorded for the dose-escalation cohort. Prior anti-PD-1, anti-PD-L1 or anti-CTLA-4 therapy was permitted, and 30% to 50% of dose-escalation patients had received checkpoint inhibitors. Three dose-escalation patients achieved partial responses, one with hepatocellular carcinoma and two with cutaneous melanoma. The point of sequencing TCRbeta in the periphery was to test whether ivuxolimab changed TCR sequence diversity and drove clonal T-cell expansion. The monotherapy dose-escalation portion (N ≈ 56 patients) of the phase I ivuxolimab trial is reported in the paper. What the study reported, not specific to this receptor: Low levels of normalized T-cell clonal expansion were also seen in some nonresponding patients. Partial responders in the 0.1-3.0 mg/kg groups had among the lowest normalized peripheral clonal expansion, especially among CD8+ T cells. At doses of 0.1 to 3.0 mg/kg, clonal expansion of both CD4+ and CD8+ T cells in blood was seen between baseline and week 6. After ivuxolimab, more expanded clones were found on average in CD8+ T cells than in CD4+ T cells. Which antigens the clonally expanded peripheral T cells were specific for was not determined.

To sequence the TCRbeta CDR3 region, genomic DNA was isolated from the sorted cells. TCRbeta CDR3 regions were sequenced using the immunoSEQ Assay. Entries here come from immuneACCESS through TCRdb and include only in-frame sequences with V and J called. Some clones fail to appear in such tables; in the studies checked, an unresolved V gene covers under half of the shortfall, and the cause of the remainder is unknown. This sample lists 35,000 to 55,000 clones; about 88% were detected once. The top ten clonotypes cover roughly 13% of the sample. Trimming accounts for 5 bases at V and 2 bases at J, while the number of junction bases matched to no gene is 11. CDR1 and CDR2 are read off the germline V gene (reference sequence) as LNHDA and SQIVND. Counted from cysteine to phenylalanine, this CDR3 has 17 amino acids. The sequence is cut down to CDR3 DNA, 51 bases in frame from base 1. Patients with autoimmune disease history or receiving systemic immunosuppression were excluded from the trial. Peripheral blood for TCR sequencing was collected from all dose cohorts at baseline, on cycle 4 day 1, and on cycle 7 day 1. Samples came from an open-label, multicenter, first-in-human phase I dose-escalation trial of ivuxolimab. Adults with locally advanced or metastatic melanoma, renal cell, hepatocellular, or head and neck squamous cell carcinoma were enrolled in the trial. Before TCR sequencing, CD4+ T cells and CD8+ T cells from peripheral blood were sorted into separate populations.

A remark on this clone: Its specific antigen is unknown. No much larger clone exists at a distance of one base, and base qualities are not known.

Sequenced material: CD4+ or CD8+ T cells sorted from blood, taken in a trial of the OX40 agonist ivuxolimab. The sequence was collected from an adult with an advanced solid tumor such as melanoma, head and neck, liver or kidney cancer. In this chain, TRBV19 is recombined with TRBJ2-3; 9 bases in the middle match TRBD2. The DNA reads TGTGCCAGTAGTCCTAAGCGGACTAGCGTTCCCACAGATACGCAGTATTTT. Its product reads: CASSPKRTSVPTDTQYF.